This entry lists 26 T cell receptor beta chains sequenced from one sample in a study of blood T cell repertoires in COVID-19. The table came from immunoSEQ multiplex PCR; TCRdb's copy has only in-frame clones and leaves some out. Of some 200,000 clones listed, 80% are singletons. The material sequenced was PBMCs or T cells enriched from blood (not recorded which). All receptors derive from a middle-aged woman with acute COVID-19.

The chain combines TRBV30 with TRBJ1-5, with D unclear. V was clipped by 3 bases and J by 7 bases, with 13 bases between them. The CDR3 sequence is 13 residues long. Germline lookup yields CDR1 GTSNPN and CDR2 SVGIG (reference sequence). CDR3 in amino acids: CAWRGGFGQPQHF. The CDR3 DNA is TGTGCCTGGAGGGGAGGGTTTGGCCAGCCCCAGCATTTT.

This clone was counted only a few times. CDR3: CASMGQGNTEAFF. The CDR3 DNA sequence: TGTGCCAGCATGGGACAGGGGAACACTGAAGCTTTCTTT. This chain connects TRBV9 to TRBJ1-1; 9 bases line up with TRBD1. The CDR3 length is 13 residues. The V gene end was trimmed by 6 bases and the J gene end by 1 base; junction bases not matched to a gene: 1. Germline V gene sequence: CDR1 SGDLS, CDR2 YYNGEE.

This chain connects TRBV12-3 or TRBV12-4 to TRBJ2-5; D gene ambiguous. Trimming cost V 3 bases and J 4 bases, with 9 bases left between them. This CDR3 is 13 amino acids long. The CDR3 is CASSFRIGETQYF. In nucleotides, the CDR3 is TGTGCCAGCAGTTTTAGAATTGGAGAGACCCAGTACTTC.

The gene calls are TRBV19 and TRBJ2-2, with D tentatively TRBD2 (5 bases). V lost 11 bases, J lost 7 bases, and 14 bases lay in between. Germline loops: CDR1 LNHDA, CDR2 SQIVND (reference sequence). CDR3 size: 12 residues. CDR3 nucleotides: TGTGCCGGCGGGCTTTGGGGCGGGGAGCTGTTTTTT. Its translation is CAGGLWGGELFF.

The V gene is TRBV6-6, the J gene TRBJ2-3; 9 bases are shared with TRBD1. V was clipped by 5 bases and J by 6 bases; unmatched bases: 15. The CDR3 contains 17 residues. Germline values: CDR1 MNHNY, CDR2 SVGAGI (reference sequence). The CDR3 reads CASSPRDRAITRDTQYF. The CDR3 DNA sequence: TGTGCCAGCAGTCCCCGGGACAGGGCTATAACCCGGGATACGCAGTATTTT.

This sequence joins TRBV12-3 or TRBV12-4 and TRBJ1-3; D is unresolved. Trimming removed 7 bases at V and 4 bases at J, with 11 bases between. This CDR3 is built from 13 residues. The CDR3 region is CASTIPGGNTIYF. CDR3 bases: TGTGCCAGCACCATCCCGGGGGGAAACACCATATATTTT.

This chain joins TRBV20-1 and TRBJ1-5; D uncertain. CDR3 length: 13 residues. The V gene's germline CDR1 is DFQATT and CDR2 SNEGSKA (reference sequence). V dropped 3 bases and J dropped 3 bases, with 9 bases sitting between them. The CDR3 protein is CSASGRYNQPQHF. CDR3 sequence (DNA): TGCAGTGCTAGTGGCCGCTACAATCAGCCCCAGCATTTT.

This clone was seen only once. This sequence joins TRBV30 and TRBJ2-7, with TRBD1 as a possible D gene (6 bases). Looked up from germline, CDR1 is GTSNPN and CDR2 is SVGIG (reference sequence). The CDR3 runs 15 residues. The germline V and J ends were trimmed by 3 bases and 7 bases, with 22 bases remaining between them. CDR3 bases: TGTGCCTGGAGGAGAAGGACAGTTCCATCTGGGGAGCAGTACTTC. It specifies CAWRRRTVPSGEQYF.

In nucleotides, the CDR3 is TGTGCCAGCAGCTTTGACAGGACCGCGGGCTACACCTTC. Translated, it gives CASSFDRTAGYTF. The V call is TRBV4-2, the J call TRBJ1-2; weak D call: TRBD1 (6 bases). From germline, CDR1 is LGHNA and CDR2 YNFKEQ. The CDR3 loop spans 13 amino acids. Between the trimmed V and J ends, which lost 5 bases and 8 bases, there was a span of 15 bases.

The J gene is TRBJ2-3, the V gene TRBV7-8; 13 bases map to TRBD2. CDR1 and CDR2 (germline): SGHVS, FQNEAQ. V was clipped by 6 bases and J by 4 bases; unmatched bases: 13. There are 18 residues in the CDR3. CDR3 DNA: TGTGCCAGCAGTTTCCCCAGGAGGACTAGCGGGGGCCCAGATACGCAGTATTTT. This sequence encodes CASSFPRRTSGGPDTQYF.

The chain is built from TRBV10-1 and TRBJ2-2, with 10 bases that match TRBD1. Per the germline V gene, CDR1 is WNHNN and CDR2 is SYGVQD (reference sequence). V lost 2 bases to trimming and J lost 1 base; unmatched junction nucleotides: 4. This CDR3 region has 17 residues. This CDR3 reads CASSEPRTGGNTGELFF. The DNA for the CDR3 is TGCGCCAGCAGTGAGCCCCGGACAGGGGGGAACACCGGGGAGCTGTTTTTT.

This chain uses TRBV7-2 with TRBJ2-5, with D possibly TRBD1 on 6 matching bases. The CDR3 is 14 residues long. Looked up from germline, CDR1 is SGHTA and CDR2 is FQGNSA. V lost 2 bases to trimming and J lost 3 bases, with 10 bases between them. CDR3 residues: CASSLSSGEETQYF. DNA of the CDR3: TGTGCCAGCAGCTTATCATCAGGGGAAGAGACCCAGTACTTC. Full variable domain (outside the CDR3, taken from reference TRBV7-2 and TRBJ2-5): GAGVSQSPSNKVTEKGKDVELRCDPISGHTALYWYRQSLGQGLEFLIYFQGNSAPDKSGLPSDRFSAERTGGSVSTLTIQRTQQEDSAVYLCASSLSSGEETQYFGPGTRLLVL.

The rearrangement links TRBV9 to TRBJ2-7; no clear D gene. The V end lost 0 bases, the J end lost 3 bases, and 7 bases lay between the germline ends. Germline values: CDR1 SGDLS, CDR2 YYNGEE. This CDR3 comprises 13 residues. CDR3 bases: TGTGCCAGCAGCGTAGGCGATGACTACGAGCAGTACTTC. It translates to CASSVGDDYEQYF.

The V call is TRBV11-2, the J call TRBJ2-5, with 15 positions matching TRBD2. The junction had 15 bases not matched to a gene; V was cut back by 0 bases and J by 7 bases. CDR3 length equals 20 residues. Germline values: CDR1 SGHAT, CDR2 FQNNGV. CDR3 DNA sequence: TGTGCCAGCAGCTTAGATCTCCCGGGACTAGCGGGAGGCTCTCGGGGGACCCAGTACTTC. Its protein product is CASSLDLPGLAGGSRGTQYF.

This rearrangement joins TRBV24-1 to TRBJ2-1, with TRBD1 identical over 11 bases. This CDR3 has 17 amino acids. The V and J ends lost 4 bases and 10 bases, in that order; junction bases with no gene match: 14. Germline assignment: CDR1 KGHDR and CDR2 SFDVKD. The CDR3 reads CATSDLGTGGRPQEQFF. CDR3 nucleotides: TGTGCCACCAGTGACCTCGGGACAGGGGGTAGACCCCAAGAGCAGTTCTTC.

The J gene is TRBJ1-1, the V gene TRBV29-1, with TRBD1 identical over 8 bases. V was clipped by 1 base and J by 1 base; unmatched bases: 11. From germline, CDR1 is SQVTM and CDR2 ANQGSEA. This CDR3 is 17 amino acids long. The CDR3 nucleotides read TGCAGCGTTGAAGTAACAGGGGGGAAAGATCCGAACACTGAAGCTTTCTTT. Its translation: CSVEVTGGKDPNTEAFF.

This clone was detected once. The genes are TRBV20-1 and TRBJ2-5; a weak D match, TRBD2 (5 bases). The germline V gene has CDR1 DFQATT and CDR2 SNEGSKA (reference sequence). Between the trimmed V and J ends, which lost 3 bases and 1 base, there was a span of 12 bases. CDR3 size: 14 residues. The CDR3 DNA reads TGCAGTGCTAGTGGTGGAGGAATCCAAGAGACCCAGTACTTC. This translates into CSASGGGIQETQYF.

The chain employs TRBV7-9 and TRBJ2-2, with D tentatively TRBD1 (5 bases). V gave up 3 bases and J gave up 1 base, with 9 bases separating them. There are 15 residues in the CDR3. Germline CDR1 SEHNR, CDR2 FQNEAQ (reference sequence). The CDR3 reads CASSFNTGNTGELFF. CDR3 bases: TGTGCCAGCAGCTTCAATACAGGGAACACCGGGGAGCTGTTTTTT. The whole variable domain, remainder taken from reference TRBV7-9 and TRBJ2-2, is DTGVSQNPRHKITKRGQNVTFRCDPISEHNRLYWYRQTLGQGPEFLTYFQNEAQLEKSRLLSDRFSAERPKGSFSTLEIQRTEQGDSAMYLCASSFNTGNTGELFFGEGSRLTVL.

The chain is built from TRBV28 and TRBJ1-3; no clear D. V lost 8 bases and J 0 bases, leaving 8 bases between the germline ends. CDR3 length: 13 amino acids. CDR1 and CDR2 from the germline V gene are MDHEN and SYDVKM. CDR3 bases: TGTGCCAGCGGCAGGCCCTCTGGAAACACCATATATTTT. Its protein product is CASGRPSGNTIYF.

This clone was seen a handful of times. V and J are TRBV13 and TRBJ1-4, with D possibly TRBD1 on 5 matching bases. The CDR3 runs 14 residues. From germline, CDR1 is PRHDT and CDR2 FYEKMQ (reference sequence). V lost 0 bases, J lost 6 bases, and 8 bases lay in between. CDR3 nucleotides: TGTGCCAGCAGCTTAGGCGCAGGGTATGAAAAACTGTTTTTT. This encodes CASSLGAGYEKLFF. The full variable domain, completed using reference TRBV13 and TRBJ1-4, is AAGVIQSPRHLIKEKRETATLKCYPIPRHDTVYWYQQGPGQDPQFLISFYEKMQSDKGSIPDRFSAQQFSDYHSELNMSSLELGDSALYFCASSLGAGYEKLFFGSGTQLSVL.

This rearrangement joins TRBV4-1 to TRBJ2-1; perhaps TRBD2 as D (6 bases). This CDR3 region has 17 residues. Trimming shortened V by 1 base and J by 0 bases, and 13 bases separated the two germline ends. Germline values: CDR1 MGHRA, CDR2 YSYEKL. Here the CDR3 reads CASSQVGRGPSYNEQFF. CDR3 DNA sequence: TGCGCCAGCAGCCAAGTAGGGCGGGGTCCCTCCTACAATGAGCAGTTCTTC.

Written as DNA, the CDR3 is TGTGCCAGCAGCGTAGGATGGAGATCGACCTATGGCTACACCTTC. Translating gives CASSVGWRSTYGYTF. V and J are TRBV5-8 and TRBJ1-2; no firm D call. CDR3 size: 15 residues. CDR1 is SGHTS and CDR2 is YDEGEE in the germline V gene. The V end was cut by 4 bases, the J end by 4 bases, with 17 bases between.

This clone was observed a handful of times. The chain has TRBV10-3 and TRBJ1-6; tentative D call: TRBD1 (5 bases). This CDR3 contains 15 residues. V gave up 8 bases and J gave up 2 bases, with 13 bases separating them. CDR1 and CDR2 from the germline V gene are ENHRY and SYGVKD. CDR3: CAIGGGFTYNSPLHF. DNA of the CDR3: TGTGCCATCGGGGGGGGGTTCACCTATAATTCACCCCTCCACTTT.

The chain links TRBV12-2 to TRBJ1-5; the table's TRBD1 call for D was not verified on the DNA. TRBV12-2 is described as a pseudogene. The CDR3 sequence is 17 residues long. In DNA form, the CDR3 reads TGTGCAAGTCGCCTTGGAACCGGGACAGGAGGCAATCAGCCCCAGCATTTT. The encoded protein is CASRLGTGTGGNQPQHF.

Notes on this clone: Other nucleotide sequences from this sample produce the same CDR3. The CDR3 is CASSLQNSGANVLTF. The CDR3 DNA is TGCGCCAGCAGCTTGCAGAACTCTGGGGCCAACGTCCTGACTTTC. V usage is TRBV5-1 and J usage is TRBJ2-6; D not certain. The CDR3 is made up of 15 amino acids. The V gene's germline CDR1 is SGHRS and CDR2 YFSETQ. V was shortened by 1 base and J by 0 bases, with 5 bases between the two germline ends.

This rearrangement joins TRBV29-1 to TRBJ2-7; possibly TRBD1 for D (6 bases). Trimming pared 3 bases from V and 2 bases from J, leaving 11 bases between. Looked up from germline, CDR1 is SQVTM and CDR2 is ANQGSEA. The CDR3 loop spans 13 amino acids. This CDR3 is CSVEDSRTYEQYF. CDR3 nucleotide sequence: TGCAGCGTTGAGGACAGCAGAACCTACGAGCAGTACTTC.